These T cell receptor beta chains were read from a single sample in a study of blood T cell repertoires in COVID-19. Method: immunoSEQ multiplex PCR; TCRdb's copy keeps in-frame clones and lacks some. This sample has 200,000 to 300,000 clones; about 87% occur once, and the top ten carry around 2.5%. Sequencing was carried out using peripheral blood. The receptors shown here come from a woman in her forties or fifties with acute or convalescent COVID-19. Each CDR3 is given with its conserved first and last residue. A D gene is named only where the DNA matches it firmly. Clone size is not always given. Where it is, it says once, few, many or a class for expanded clones.

j_gene | abundance | v_gene | d_gene | CDR3aa | CDR3nt
TRBJ1-5 | - | TRBV6-6 | TRBD1 | CASSRRDRGLNGNQPQHF | TGTGCCAGCAGTCGCAGGGACAGGGGGCTAAATGGCAATCAGCCCCAGCATTTT
TRBJ2-5 | - | TRBV7-2 | TRBD1 | CASSVTGGQETQYF | TGTGCCAGCAGCGTAACAGGGGGTCAAGAGACCCAGTACTTC
TRBJ2-7 | - | TRBV5-1 | - | CASSLDTGSRYEQYF | TGCGCCAGCAGCTTGGATACAGGGTCGCGCTACGAGCAGTACTTC
TRBJ1-1 | - | TRBV29-1 | TRBD1 | CSVVPGQGNTEAFF | TGCAGCGTTGTCCCGGGACAGGGGAACACTGAAGCTTTCTTT
TRBJ1-1 | - | TRBV5-1 | - | CASSQGQRYGSNTEAFF | TGCGCCAGCAGCCAAGGACAACGGTACGGTTCGAACACTGAAGCTTTCTTT
TRBJ2-1 | - | TRBV6-1 | - | CASSEEFASYNEQFF | TGTGCCAGCAGTGAGGAGTTTGCGTCCTACAATGAGCAGTTCTTC
TRBJ1-5 | - | TRBV7-2 | TRBD1 | CASSLQGPQTNQPQHF | TGTGCCAGCAGCCTACAGGGGCCCCAAACCAATCAGCCCCAGCATTTT
TRBJ1-1 | - | TRBV7-2 | TRBD1 | CASSPGGFGVNTEAFF | TGTGCCAGCAGCCCAGGGGGATTTGGGGTGAACACTGAAGCTTTCTTT
TRBJ2-7 | - | TRBV28 | TRBD2 | CASRGGAPTYEQYF | TGTGCCAGCCGGGGGGGGGCTCCCACCTACGAGCAGTACTTC
TRBJ2-2 | - | TRBV19 | - | CASSIRDFLTGELFF | TGTGCCAGTAGTATACGCGACTTTTTGACCGGGGAGCTGTTTTTT
TRBJ1-4 | - | TRBV12-3/TRBV12-4 | TRBD1 | CASDRGHYEKLFF | TGTGCCAGCGACAGGGGTCATTATGAAAAACTGTTTTTT
TRBJ2-2 | few | TRBV7-2 | TRBD2 | CASSFSGSMTAGELFF | TGTGCCAGCAGCTTTAGCGGGAGTATGACGGCCGGGGAGCTGTTTTTT
TRBJ1-2 | once | TRBV18 | - | CASSPGASRGYTF | TGTGCCAGCTCACCAGGAGCTTCTAGGGGCTACACCTTC
TRBJ2-7 | once | TRBV28 | TRBD1 | CASTGQGAFNEQYF | TGTGCCAGCACCGGACAGGGGGCTTTCAACGAGCAGTACTTC
TRBJ2-1 | - | TRBV4-3 | TRBD2 | CASSQDLSGGPSGVSNEQFF | TGCGCCAGCAGCCAAGATCTTTCGGGAGGGCCTAGTGGGGTTAGCAATGAGCAGTTCTTC
TRBJ2-2 | few | TRBV5-1 | TRBD2 | CASSLGGGRSTGELFF | TGCGCCAGCAGCTTGGGTGGCGGGAGAAGCACCGGGGAGCTGTTTTTT
TRBJ2-1 | - | TRBV5-6 | TRBD2 | CASSFPLAGLVGEQFF | TGTGCCAGCAGCTTTCCACTAGCGGGGCTAGTGGGTGAGCAGTTCTTC
TRBJ1-6 | - | TRBV15 | TRBD1 | CATSREGQYNSPLHF | TGTGCCACCAGCAGAGAGGGACAGTATAATTCACCCCTCCACTTT
TRBJ2-5 | - | TRBV28 | TRBD2 | CASSFRSGRGSETQYF | TGTGCCAGCAGTTTTAGGAGCGGGAGGGGCTCAGAGACCCAGTACTTC
TRBJ1-2 | - | TRBV6-5 | - | CASSYQGWNYGYTF | TGTGCCAGCAGTTACCAGGGGTGGAACTATGGCTACACCTTC
TRBJ1-6 | - | TRBV28 | - | CASKRLVNSPLHF | TGTGCCAGCAAGCGACTAGTTAATTCACCCCTCCACTTT
TRBJ1-2 | - | TRBV12-2 | - | CASRLPGRLTYGYTF | TGTGCAAGTCGCTTACCCGGCCGATTGACTTATGGCTACACCTTC
TRBJ2-3 | - | TRBV2 | TRBD2 | CASSQGLAGGSTDTQYF | TGTGCCAGCAGTCAGGGACTAGCGGGAGGAAGCACAGATACGCAGTATTTT
TRBJ2-3 | - | TRBV29-1 | TRBD2 | CSVDWRGVTDTQYF | TGCAGCGTTGATTGGCGGGGGGTCACAGATACGCAGTATTTT